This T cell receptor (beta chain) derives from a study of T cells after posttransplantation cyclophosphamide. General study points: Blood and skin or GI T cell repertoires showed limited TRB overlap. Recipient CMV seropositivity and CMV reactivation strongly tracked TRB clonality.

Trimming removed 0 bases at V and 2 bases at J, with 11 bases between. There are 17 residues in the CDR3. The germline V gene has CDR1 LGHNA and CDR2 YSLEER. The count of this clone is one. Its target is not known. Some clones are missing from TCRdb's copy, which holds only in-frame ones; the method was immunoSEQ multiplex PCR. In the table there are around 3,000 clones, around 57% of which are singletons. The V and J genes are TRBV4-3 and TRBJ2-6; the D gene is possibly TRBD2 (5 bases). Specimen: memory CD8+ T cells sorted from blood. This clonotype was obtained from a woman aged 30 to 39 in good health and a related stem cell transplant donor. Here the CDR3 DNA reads TGCGCCAGCAGCCAAGAAAGTTCGGGAACTGGGGCCAACGTCCTGACTTTC. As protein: CASSQESSGTGANVLTF.